Sequencing of this T cell receptor (beta chain) was carried out in a study of blood T cell repertoires in COVID-19. This CDR3 is 15 amino acids long. With V trimmed by 0 bases and J by 4 bases, 1 base remained unmatched. The germline V gene has CDR1 LGHNA and CDR2 YNFKEQ. On this clone: The same CDR3 also results from other DNA sequences found in this sample.

Profiling relied on immunoSEQ multiplex PCR, and the TCRdb table lists in-frame clones only, not all of them. The sample contains 330,000 or so clones, about 91% of which appear only once. The origin of this receptor is a young man with COVID-19, enrolled during active disease. This chain links TRBV4-2 with TRBJ2-1, with 9 bases identical to TRBD2. The sequenced material came from peripheral blood. The CDR3 is CASSQERGGYNEQFF. Here the CDR3 DNA reads TGTGCCAGCAGCCAAGAGCGGGGGGGGTACAATGAGCAGTTCTTC.